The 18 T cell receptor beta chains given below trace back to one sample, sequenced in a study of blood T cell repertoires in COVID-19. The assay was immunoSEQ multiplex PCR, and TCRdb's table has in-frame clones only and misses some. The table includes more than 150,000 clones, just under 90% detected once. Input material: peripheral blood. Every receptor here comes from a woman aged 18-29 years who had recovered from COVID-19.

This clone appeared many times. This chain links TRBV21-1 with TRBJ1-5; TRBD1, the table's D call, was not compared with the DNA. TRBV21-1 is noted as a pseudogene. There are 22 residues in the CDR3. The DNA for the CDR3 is TGTGCCAGCAGCACGACAGGGGTCCACACTCATGATGCACTGTGTAGCAATCAGCCCCAGCATTTT. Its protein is CASSTTGVHTHDALCSNQPQHF.

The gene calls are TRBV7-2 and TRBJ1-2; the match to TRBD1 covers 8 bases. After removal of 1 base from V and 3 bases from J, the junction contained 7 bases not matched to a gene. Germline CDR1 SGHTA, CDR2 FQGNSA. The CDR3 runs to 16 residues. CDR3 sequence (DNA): TGTGCCAGCAGCTTAGATGGGCAGGGGGCTCACTATGGCTACACCTTC. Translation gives CASSLDGQGAHYGYTF.

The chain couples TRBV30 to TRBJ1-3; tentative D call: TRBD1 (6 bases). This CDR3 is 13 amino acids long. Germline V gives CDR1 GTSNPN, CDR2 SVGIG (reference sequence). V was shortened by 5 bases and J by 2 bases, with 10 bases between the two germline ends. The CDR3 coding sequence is TGTGCCTGGGCACAGGGCGCTGGAAACACCATATATTTT. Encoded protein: CAWAQGAGNTIYF.

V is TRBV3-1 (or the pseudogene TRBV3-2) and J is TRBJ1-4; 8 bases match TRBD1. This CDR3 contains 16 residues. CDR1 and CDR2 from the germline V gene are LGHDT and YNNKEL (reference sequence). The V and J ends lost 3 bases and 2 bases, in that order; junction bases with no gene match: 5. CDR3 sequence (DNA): TGTGCCAGCAGCCAGAGGACAGGGTTCACTAATGAAAAACTGTTTTTT. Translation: CASSQRTGFTNEKLFF.

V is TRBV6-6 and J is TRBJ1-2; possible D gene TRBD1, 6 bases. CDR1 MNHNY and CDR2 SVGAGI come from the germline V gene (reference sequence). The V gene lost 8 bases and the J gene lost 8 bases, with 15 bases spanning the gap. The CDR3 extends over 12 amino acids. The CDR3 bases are TGTGCCAGCTGGGAGGGGGAGCACGGCTACACCTTC. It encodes CASWEGEHGYTF.

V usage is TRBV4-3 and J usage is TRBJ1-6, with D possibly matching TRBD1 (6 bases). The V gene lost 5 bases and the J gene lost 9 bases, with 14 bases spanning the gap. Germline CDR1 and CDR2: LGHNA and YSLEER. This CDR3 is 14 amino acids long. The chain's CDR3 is CASSGRQATSPLHF. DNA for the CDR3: TGCGCCAGCAGCGGACGACAGGCGACTTCACCCCTCCACTTT.

DNA for the CDR3: TGTGCCAGCAGTCGAACAGGGTTGGGCAAAAACATTCAGTACTTC. This gives the protein CASSRTGLGKNIQYF. The chain combines TRBV28 with TRBJ2-4; possible D gene TRBD1, 6 bases. The V end was cut by 5 bases, the J end by 3 bases, with 14 bases between. CDR1 is MDHEN, CDR2 SYDVKM, per germline. This CDR3 is built from 15 residues.

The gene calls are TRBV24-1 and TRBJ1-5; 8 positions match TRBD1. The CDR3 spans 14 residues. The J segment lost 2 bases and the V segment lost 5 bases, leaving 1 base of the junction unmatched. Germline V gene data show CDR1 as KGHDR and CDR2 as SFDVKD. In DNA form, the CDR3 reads TGTGCCACCAGTGTGACAGGGGGCAATCAGCCCCAGCATTTT. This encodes CATSVTGGNQPQHF.

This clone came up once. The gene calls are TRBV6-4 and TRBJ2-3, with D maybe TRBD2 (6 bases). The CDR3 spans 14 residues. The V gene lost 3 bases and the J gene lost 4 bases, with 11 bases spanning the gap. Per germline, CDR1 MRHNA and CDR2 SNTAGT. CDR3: CASSDKSGADTQYF. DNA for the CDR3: TGTGCCAGCAGTGATAAATCGGGGGCAGATACGCAGTATTTT.

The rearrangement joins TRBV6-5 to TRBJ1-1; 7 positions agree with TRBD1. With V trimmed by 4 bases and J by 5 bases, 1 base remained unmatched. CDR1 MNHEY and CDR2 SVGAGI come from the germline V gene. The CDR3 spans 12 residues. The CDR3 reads CASSSQGTEAFF. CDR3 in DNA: TGTGCCAGCAGTTCACAGGGGACTGAAGCTTTCTTT.

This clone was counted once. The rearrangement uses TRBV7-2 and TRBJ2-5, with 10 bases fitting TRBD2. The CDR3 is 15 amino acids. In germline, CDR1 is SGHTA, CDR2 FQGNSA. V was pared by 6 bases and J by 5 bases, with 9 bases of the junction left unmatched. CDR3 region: CASSPQRGGYETQYF. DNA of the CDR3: TGTGCCAGCAGTCCTCAGCGGGGGGGCTATGAGACCCAGTACTTC.

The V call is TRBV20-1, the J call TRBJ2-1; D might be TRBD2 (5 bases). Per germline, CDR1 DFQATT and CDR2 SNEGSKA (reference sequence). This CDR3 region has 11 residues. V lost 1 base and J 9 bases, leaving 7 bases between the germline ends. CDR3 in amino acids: CSARGGLEQFF. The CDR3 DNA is TGCAGTGCTAGAGGAGGGCTTGAGCAGTTCTTC.

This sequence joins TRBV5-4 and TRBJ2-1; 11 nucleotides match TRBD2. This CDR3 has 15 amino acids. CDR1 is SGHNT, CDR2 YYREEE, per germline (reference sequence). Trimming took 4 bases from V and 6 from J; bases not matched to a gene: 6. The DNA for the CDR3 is TGTGCCAGCAGCCCACTAGCGGGAGTTTCCAATGAGCAGTTCTTC. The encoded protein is CASSPLAGVSNEQFF.

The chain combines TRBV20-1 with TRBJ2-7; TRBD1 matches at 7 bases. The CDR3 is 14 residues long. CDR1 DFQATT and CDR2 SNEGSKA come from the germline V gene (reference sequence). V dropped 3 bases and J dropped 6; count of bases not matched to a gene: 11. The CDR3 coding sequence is TGCAGTGCTAGTTTCAGACAGGGAGTGGGCGAGCAGTACTTC. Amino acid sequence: CSASFRQGVGEQYF.

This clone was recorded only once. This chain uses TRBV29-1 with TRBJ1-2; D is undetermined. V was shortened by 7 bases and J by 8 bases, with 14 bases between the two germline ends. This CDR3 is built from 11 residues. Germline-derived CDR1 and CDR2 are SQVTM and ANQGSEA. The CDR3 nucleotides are TGCAGCGCGATCACAAAAGAAGGCTACACCTTC. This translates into CSAITKEGYTF.

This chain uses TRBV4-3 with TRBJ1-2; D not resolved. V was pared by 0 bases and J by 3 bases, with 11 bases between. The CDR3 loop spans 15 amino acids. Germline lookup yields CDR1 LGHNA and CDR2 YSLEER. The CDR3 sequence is CASSQDSRVDYGYTF. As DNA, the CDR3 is TGCGCCAGCAGCCAAGATTCCCGGGTGGACTATGGCTACACCTTC.

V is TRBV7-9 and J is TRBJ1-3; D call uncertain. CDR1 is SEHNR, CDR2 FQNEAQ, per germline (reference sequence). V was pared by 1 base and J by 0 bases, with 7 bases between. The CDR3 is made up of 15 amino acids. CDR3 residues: CASSLGALSGNTIYF. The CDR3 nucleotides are TGTGCCAGCAGCTTAGGGGCCCTCTCTGGAAACACCATATATTTT.

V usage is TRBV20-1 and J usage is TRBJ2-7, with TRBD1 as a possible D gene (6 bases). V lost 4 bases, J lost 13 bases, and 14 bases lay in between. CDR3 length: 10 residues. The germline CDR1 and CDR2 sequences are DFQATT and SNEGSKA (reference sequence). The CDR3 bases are TGCAGTGCTACACAGGGAAGGGATTACGTC. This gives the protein CSATQGRDYV.